The T cell receptor (beta chain) described here comes from a study of cytomegalovirus exposure and HLA in healthy donors. Study in general: When 398 donors were genotyped, over 80% of them were found to fall in the Caucasian-associated ancestry cluster. General study results and limits: Equally common other TCR beta chains were less clonally expanded than HLA-associated ones, a later analysis found.

Nobody recorded the CMV serostatus of this donor. The junction had 12 bases not matched to a gene; V was cut back by 5 bases and J by 7 bases. The CDR3 has 16 residues. Germline loops: CDR1 SGHKS, CDR2 YYEKEE (reference sequence). Notes on this clone: Antigen: not known.

PCR amplification relied on 60 Vbeta primers (plus 13 Jbeta primers). The data were produced by immunoSEQ multiplex PCR, yet TCRdb's version contains in-frame clones alone and is incomplete. The sample lists over 95,000 clones, 74% seen once, with 2% to 2.5% in the top ten. The TCR sequence derives from a human donor in good health. This chain joins TRBV5-5 and TRBJ1-4; 9 nucleotides line up with TRBD1. Sequenced input: PBMCs. The CDR3 DNA reads as TGTGCCAGCAGTTCACCGGGACAGGGTATTTCTGAAAAACTGTTTTTT. It yields the protein CASSSPGQGISEKLFF.